This paragraph reports one T cell receptor beta chain. This receptor's antigen is unknown. No base quality values were provided; no much bigger clone lies one nucleotide off. At one collaborating source in Seattle, patients were enrolled during active infection and were followed longitudinally through the course of disease. Each collaborating institution followed its own protocols to collect whole blood in K2EDTA tubes. Collaborator samples were shipped for TCRbeta analysis as frozen whole blood, isolated PBMCs, or DNA extracted from either sample type. Based on the germline V gene, the CDR1 and CDR2 sequences are SGDLS and YYNGEE. The V and J ends are trimmed by 1 base and 5 bases, leaving 10 bases between them. Measured from the cysteine to the phenylalanine, the CDR3 is 14 residues long. The retained sequence is limited to the CDR3, 42 bases, with the frame set at the first base. The entry originates in a study of blood T cell repertoires in COVID-19 (dated by TCRdb to 2020 to 2022). General notes on the study: Collaborator samples came from the United States, Italy and Spain and covered acute and convalescent phases of COVID-19. Samples were obtained from the ongoing ImmuneRACE study (first 160 participants) and from some 1,200 subjects provided by 6 global collaborators. The dataset comprised deeply sampled blood TCRbeta repertoires from subjects exposed to, actively infected with, or recovered from COVID-19. The repertoires were made available in a free public database intended to serve as a resource for research on the immune response to SARS-CoV-2. The prospective study material was composed of cDNA or gDNA derived from T cells, B-cell-depleted T cells, or PBMCs. Nearly every sample came with metadata listing a de-identified subject ID, COVID-19 status, age in years and sex. Where available, HLA class I and class II types were obtained from metadata supplied by the sample provider rather than from assay-based typing. What the work shows at the level of the full study, not this receptor alone: How much clinical and demographic metadata was included differed by source and by participant, and the metadata was provided uncurated.

TCRbeta CDR3 regions were amplified from genomic DNA by means of the immunoSEQ Assay, a bias-controlled multiplex PCR. The source study handled its data this way. The number of nucleated cells in each sample was estimated from the amplification of reference gene primers within the assay. To quantify the absolute abundance of each unique TCRbeta CDR3 rearrangement, sequence reads were collapsed and filtered. Productive Simpson clonality was computed per sample as the square root of Simpson's diversity index over productive rearrangements. TCRdb holds this immuneACCESS table with in-frame rearrangements only. Some clones are missing; in checked studies, unresolved V genes explain under half, and the rest has no known cause. V and J calls and clone size are given by that table; D and trimming were obtained from the DNA. Present in this sample are some 350,000 clones, around 92% of which were seen just once. Less than 3.5% of the sample rests with the top ten.

The sequenced material came from peripheral blood. The clonotype comes from a woman in her thirties with COVID-19, enrolled during active disease. The sequence is built from TRBV9 and TRBJ2-1; the best D guess is TRBD2, with 6 bases matching. This receptor has the CDR3 CASSVISGDNEQFF. The DNA reads as follows: TGTGCCAGCAGCGTAATTAGCGGTGACAATGAGCAGTTCTTC.